One sample yielded the 30 T cell receptor beta chains listed below, sequenced in a study of STAT5B mutations in CD4+ large granular lymphocyte leukemia (dated by TCRdb to 2022 to 2024). Receptor libraries were prepared by the immunoSEQ multiplex PCR assay. TCRdb obtained this table from immuneACCESS and retained in-frame rearrangements with V and J assigned. These tables miss some clones; where compared with another copy, unresolved V genes account for less than half of the shortfall, and the remainder is unexplained. In this sample the table shows 22,000 or so clones, over 80% of which occur a single time. Around 8.2% of the sample lies in the top ten. The sample was CD4+ T cells from blood buffy coats. Every receptor here comes from a human donor in good health.

V gene TRBV2 combines with J gene TRBJ2-3; D remains ambiguous. Germline V lookup: CDR1 SNHLY, CDR2 FYNNEI. The CDR3 runs to 14 residues. The V end was cut by 4 bases, the J end by 0 bases, with 8 bases between. The CDR3 DNA reads TGTGCCAGCAGTGTCGTCGTTAGCACAGATACGCAGTATTTT. Amino acid sequence: CASSVVVSTDTQYF.

The CDR3 loop is CASSPNRGQGREKLFF. The CDR3 region has the DNA TGTGCCAGCAGCCCGAACCGGGGACAGGGTCGTGAAAAACTGTTTTTT. The chain has TRBV14 and TRBJ1-4; the match to TRBD1 covers 9 bases. This CDR3 has 16 residues. CDR1 and CDR2 (germline): SGHDN, FVKESK. V was pared by 4 bases and J by 7 bases, with 10 bases of the junction left unmatched.

The chain employs TRBV2 and TRBJ1-5; 10 bases agree with TRBD1. The CDR3 contains 13 residues. Trimming cost V 9 bases and J 2 bases; bases outside gene matches: 1. Germline V gene data show CDR1 as SNHLY and CDR2 as FYNNEI. DNA for the CDR3: TGTGCCAGTGGACAGGGGGGCAATCAGCCCCAGCATTTT. Encoded protein: CASGQGGNQPQHF. Variable domain in full (rest from reference TRBV2 and TRBJ1-5): EPEVTQTPSHQVTQMGQEVILRCVPISNHLYFYWYRQILGQKVEFLVSFYNNEISEKSEIFDDQFSVERPDGSNFTLKIRSTKLEDSAMYFCASGQGGNQPQHFGDGTRLSIL.

The chain carries TRBV9 and TRBJ2-1; TRBD2 agrees at 11 bases. This CDR3 region has 19 residues. Germline-derived CDR1 and CDR2 are SGDLS and YYNGEE. V shed 3 bases and J 0 bases; nucleotides not matched to a gene: 11. CDR3 residues: CASSAGAGLAESSYNEQFF. The CDR3 region has the DNA TGTGCCAGCAGCGCAGGCGCGGGACTAGCGGAATCCTCCTACAATGAGCAGTTCTTC. Combining the CDR3 with reference TRBV9 and TRBJ2-1 gives the whole variable domain DSGVTQTPKHLITATGQRVTLRCSPRSGDLSVYWYQQSLDQGLQFLIQYYNGEERAKGNILERFSAQQFPDLHSELNLSSLELGDSALYFCASSAGAGLAESSYNEQFFGPGTRLTVL.

This clone was seen once. The V and J genes are TRBV27 and TRBJ1-5, with D perhaps matching TRBD1 (6 bases). In germline, CDR1 is MNHEY, CDR2 SMNVEV (reference sequence). The CDR3 loop spans 14 amino acids. V was cut by 0 bases and J by 5 bases, with 8 bases left in between. CDR3 protein: CASSLSRTDQPQHF. The CDR3 DNA reads as TGTGCCAGCAGTTTATCAAGGACAGATCAGCCCCAGCATTTT.

The gene calls are TRBV14 and TRBJ1-4, with TRBD1 identical over 9 bases. The CDR3 covers 16 residues. Losses at the gene ends were 1 base for V and 11 bases for J; bases not matched to a gene: 11. Per the germline V gene, CDR1 is SGHDN and CDR2 is FVKESK. DNA for the CDR3: TGTGCCAGCAGCCAAGGAATTCGGGACAGGGCGTTCAAACTGTTTTTT. Translating it yields CASSQGIRDRAFKLFF.

This clone was observed once. The chain has TRBV6-5 and TRBJ2-1; D call uncertain. The CDR3 runs to 14 residues. V dropped 4 bases and J dropped 8 bases, with 15 bases sitting between them. Looked up from germline, CDR1 is MNHEY and CDR2 is SVGAGI. As DNA, the CDR3 is TGTGCCAGCAGTTCCAGGCTCAGGCGCGATGAGCAGTTCTTC. Protein sequence: CASSSRLRRDEQFF.

J is TRBJ2-5 and V is TRBV2, with D hard to call. The V gene lost 6 bases and the J gene lost 7 bases, with 12 bases spanning the gap. This CDR3 spans 12 amino acids. Germline V gene lookup returns CDR1 SNHLY and CDR2 FYNNEI. CDR3 region: CASSPARGTQYF. The CDR3, as DNA: TGTGCCAGCAGCCCTGCCAGAGGGACCCAGTACTTC.

Here the CDR3 reads CASSLGSGGYNEQFF. The DNA for the CDR3 is TGTGCCAGCAGCTTGGGTAGCGGGGGCTACAATGAGCAGTTCTTC. V usage is TRBV5-4 and J usage is TRBJ2-1; 9 positions match TRBD2. The V and J ends lost 0 bases and 3 bases, in that order; junction bases with no gene match: 1. The CDR3 is 15 residues long. The germline V gene has CDR1 SGHNT and CDR2 YYREEE (reference sequence).

V gene TRBV11-2 combines with J gene TRBJ1-4; D is ambiguous. CDR1 and CDR2 (germline): SGHAT, FQNNGV. CDR3 length equals 13 residues. Trimming pared 10 bases from V and 8 bases from J, leaving 17 bases between. In DNA form, the CDR3 reads TGTGCCACCCGACTTGCCGGTGGCGAAAAACTGTTTTTT. It specifies CATRLAGGEKLFF.

The chain recombines TRBV2 with TRBJ1-1; D gene ambiguous. CDR3 length equals 15 residues. Germline loops: CDR1 SNHLY, CDR2 FYNNEI. V lost 7 bases and J 1 base, leaving 16 bases between the germline ends. CDR3: CASTSDRAGNTEAFF. The CDR3 DNA reads as TGTGCCAGCACCTCGGACCGGGCGGGGAACACTGAAGCTTTCTTT.

In this sample, this clone is large (0.1 to 1%). The chain joins TRBV28 to TRBJ1-6; 9 bases line up with TRBD1. This CDR3 is 14 amino acids long. Germline CDR1 reads MDHEN; CDR2 reads SYDVKM. V shed 5 bases and J 4 bases; nucleotides not matched to a gene: 0. The CDR3 sequence is CASSGQGYNSPLHF. DNA of the CDR3: TGTGCCAGCAGTGGACAGGGGTATAATTCACCCCTCCACTTT.

This chain uses TRBV7-2 with TRBJ2-1; 13 bases are a match to TRBD2. CDR1 SGHTA and CDR2 FQGNSA come from the germline V gene. V dropped 0 bases and J dropped 12; count of bases not matched to a gene: 5. The CDR3 is 15 amino acids. Here the CDR3 DNA reads TGTGCCAGCAGCTTAGCCACTAGCGGGGGGGCGGGGCAGTTCTTC. Its translation: CASSLATSGGAGQFF.

The sample holds one count of this clone. The genes are TRBV7-2 and TRBJ2-7; the D is unclear. The V and J ends lost 1 base and 7 bases respectively, with 14 bases between them. Germline assignment: CDR1 SGHTA and CDR2 FQGNSA. This CDR3 region has 14 residues. DNA for the CDR3: TGTGCCAGCAGCTTAGATCGGGCGCCTAGGGAGCAGTACTTC. It is translated as CASSLDRAPREQYF.

The chain recombines TRBV27 with TRBJ2-7, with D tentatively TRBD1 or TRBD2 (5 bases each). V was pared by 4 bases and J by 7 bases, with 17 bases between. The CDR3 loop spans 14 amino acids. Germline CDR1 and CDR2: MNHEY and SMNVEV (reference sequence). CDR3 region: CASSSGPGLREQYF. The DNA of the CDR3 is TGTGCCAGCAGTTCGGGACCAGGGCTACGTGAGCAGTACTTC.

This clone was counted only a few times. V is TRBV7-9 and J is TRBJ1-5; 8 bases fit TRBD1. Losses at the gene ends were 5 bases for V and 6 bases for J; bases not matched to a gene: 9. The germline gives CDR1 SEHNR, CDR2 FQNEAQ (reference sequence). The CDR3 is 15 residues long. CDR3 region: CASSDGQGLTQPQHF. DNA for the CDR3: TGTGCCAGCAGCGACGGACAGGGCTTGACTCAGCCCCAGCATTTT.

The chain joins TRBV6-5 to TRBJ2-7, with 9 bases aligning to TRBD2. V lost 7 bases to trimming and J lost 6 bases; unmatched junction nucleotides: 13. Germline assignment: CDR1 MNHEY and CDR2 SVGAGI. The CDR3 contains 15 residues. CDR3 region: CASTTGGAGGVEQYF. The CDR3 DNA is TGTGCCAGCACCACTGGAGGCGCGGGAGGGGTCGAGCAGTACTTC.

The chain joins TRBV28 to TRBJ2-7; D gene uncertain. Trimming took 8 bases from V and 6 from J, leaving 11 bases between them. Germline V CDR1 and CDR2: MDHEN, SYDVKM. This CDR3 region has 11 residues. DNA of the CDR3: TGTGCCAGCGGTTCGACCGCCGAGCAGTACTTC. Translating it yields CASGSTAEQYF. The variable domain in full, with the rest retrieved from reference TRBV28 and TRBJ2-7, is DVKVTQSSRYLVKRTGEKVFLECVQDMDHENMFWYRQDPGLGLRLIYFSYDVKMKEKGDIPEGYSVSREKKERFSLILESASTNQTSMYLCASGSTAEQYFGPGTRLTVT.

The chain links TRBV5-4 to TRBJ1-2, with 8 bases identical to TRBD1. The germline V gene has CDR1 SGHNT and CDR2 YYREEE (reference sequence). Trimming cost V 3 bases and J 8 bases; bases outside gene matches: 12. This CDR3 has 15 residues. The CDR3 loop is CASSWVQGQGQGYTF. The CDR3 nucleotides read TGTGCCAGCAGCTGGGTACAAGGACAGGGTCAGGGCTACACCTTC.

The gene calls are TRBV9 and TRBJ2-7, with 8 nucleotides matching TRBD2. The germline V gene has CDR1 SGDLS and CDR2 YYNGEE. The CDR3 covers 14 residues. Trimming cost V 0 bases and J 3 bases; bases outside gene matches: 2. CDR3 DNA: TGTGCCAGCAGCGTAGCCCGGGAGGGCTACGAGCAGTACTTC. Encoded protein: CASSVAREGYEQYF.

The chain recombines TRBV7-8 with TRBJ1-1; D remains ambiguous. Germline CDR1 reads SGHVS; CDR2 reads FQNEAQ. V gave up 1 base and J gave up 1 base, with 7 bases separating them. The CDR3 has 14 amino acids. CDR3 DNA sequence: TGTGCCAGCAGCTTAGGTTACACGAACACTGAAGCTTTCTTT. It is translated as CASSLGYTNTEAFF.

V gene TRBV4-3 combines with J gene TRBJ2-5; 7 bases map to TRBD2. CDR1 and CDR2 from the germline V gene are LGHNA and YSLEER. The CDR3 sequence is 15 residues long. The V gene end was trimmed by 1 base and the J gene end by 2 bases; junction bases not matched to a gene: 4. The CDR3 protein is CASSQVGEGQETQYF. CDR3 sequence (DNA): TGCGCCAGCAGCCAAGTCGGGGAGGGACAAGAGACCCAGTACTTC.

The CDR3 protein is CASGTDRGSVGETQYF. The CDR3 DNA is TGTGCCAGCGGGACGGACAGAGGGAGTGTCGGAGAGACCCAGTACTTC. This sequence joins TRBV28 and TRBJ2-5; possible D gene TRBD1, 6 bases. Germline V gene data show CDR1 as MDHEN and CDR2 as SYDVKM. V was shortened by 8 bases and J by 4 bases, with 23 bases between the two germline ends. The CDR3 is made up of 16 amino acids.

The rearrangement uses TRBV4-2 and TRBJ2-1; 9 bases match TRBD2. V shed 0 bases, J shed 6 bases, and the junction held 6 bases outside the gene matches. CDR3 length equals 16 residues. CDR1 is LGHNA, CDR2 YNFKEQ, per germline. The CDR3 sequence is CASSQEREGISNEQFF. The CDR3 coding sequence is TGTGCCAGCAGCCAAGAGCGGGAGGGGATTTCCAATGAGCAGTTCTTC.

The chain joins TRBV19 to TRBJ2-3; D is possibly TRBD2 (7 bases). V gave up 6 bases and J gave up 5 bases, with 15 bases separating them. CDR3 length: 14 residues. Per the germline V gene, CDR1 is LNHDA and CDR2 is SQIVND (reference sequence). The CDR3 region has the DNA TGTGCCAGTAGCCTCAACGGGGGGCTAGATACGCAGTATTTT. Amino acids: CASSLNGGLDTQYF.

J is TRBJ2-1 and V is TRBV27; D call uncertain. The CDR3 is 16 amino acids. V was cut by 2 bases and J by 7 bases, with 18 bases left in between. The germline CDR1 and CDR2 sequences are MNHEY and SMNVEV (reference sequence). The CDR3 DNA follows: TGTGCCAGCAGTTTAGGAATCGAGTCCGGCACGAATGAGCAGTTCTTC. Translation gives CASSLGIESGTNEQFF.

The chain combines TRBV14 with TRBJ2-5, with a possible D match to TRBD1 (6 bases). CDR1 is SGHDN, CDR2 FVKESK, per germline. CDR3 length: 15 residues. V lost 1 base and J lost 4, with 13 bases in between. Here the CDR3 DNA reads TGTGCCAGCAGCCAAGTGGGAAGAGGGGGAGAGACCCAGTACTTC. Amino acid sequence: CASSQVGRGGETQYF. The variable domain in full, with the rest retrieved from reference TRBV14 and TRBJ2-5, is EAGVTQFPSHSVIEKGQTVTLRCDPISGHDNLYWYRRVMGKEIKFLLHFVKESKQDESGMPNNRFLAERTGGTYSTLKVQPAELEDSGVYFCASSQVGRGGETQYFGPGTRLLVL.

V is TRBV19 and J is TRBJ1-1; unclear D gene. The V end was cut by 7 bases, the J end by 0 bases, with 15 bases between. Germline CDR1 LNHDA, CDR2 SQIVND (reference sequence). The CDR3 is 15 amino acids. This CDR3 reads CASIPRSEMNTEAFF. The CDR3 DNA reads as TGTGCCAGTATCCCGCGATCGGAGATGAACACTGAAGCTTTCTTT.

V and J are TRBV7-2 and TRBJ2-1, with 10 bases aligning to TRBD1. V was pared by 5 bases and J by 9 bases, with 16 bases of the junction left unmatched. The CDR3 runs to 17 residues. The V gene's germline CDR1 is SGHTA and CDR2 FQGNSA. Here the CDR3 reads CASSPPRGTGVGIEQFF. The CDR3 nucleotides read TGTGCCAGCAGCCCCCCCAGGGGGACAGGGGTTGGGATTGAGCAGTTCTTC.

The J gene is TRBJ2-1, the V gene TRBV5-4; perhaps D is TRBD1 or TRBD2 (6 bases each). The V end lost 6 bases, the J end lost 5 bases, and 15 bases lay between the germline ends. The CDR3 has 14 residues. Germline V gene data show CDR1 as SGHNT and CDR2 as YYREEE (reference sequence). In DNA, the CDR3 is TGTGCCAGCATCCGGAGGGGGGTAGACAATGAGCAGTTCTTC. Translation: CASIRRGVDNEQFF.